This T cell receptor (beta chain) was recovered during a study of blood T cells in healthy people across ages. Whole-study results and caveats: Diversity was higher, and naive CD4+ cells more numerous, in long-lived donors than in aged donors.

A note on this clonotype: Its antigen is still unknown.

Combining a sample-barcoded 5' primer with a J-beta primer mix, a second PCR ran for about 6 to 12 cycles. Unique molecular identifiers of 12 random nucleotides labeled each cDNA. Each sample provided no less than 2.5 million CDR3-containing paired-end reads. In TCRdb, the 5' RACE reads were re-called with MiXCR into one record per CDR3 protein. The data contain approximately 800,000 distinct CDR3 sequences, 56% of them singletons. The people who gave samples were healthy Caucasians from Russia, aged roughly 6 to 100. V shed 4 bases and J shed 0 bases, with 14 bases lying between them. The length of the CDR3 is 16 residues. Germline V gene sequence: CDR1 SGHRS, CDR2 YFSETQ.

What was sequenced was blood. The origin of this receptor is a man between 35 and 55 years old in good health. J is TRBJ2-1 and V is TRBV5-1, with D uncertain. The DNA of the CDR3 is TGCGCCAGCAGCCCCGGCCGTGGCAGCTCCTACAATGAGCAGTTCTTC. Translated, it gives CASSPGRGSSYNEQFF.